This record concerns one T cell receptor beta chain sequence. The target antigen is unknown. The germline V gene has CDR1 LNHDA and CDR2 SQIVND (reference sequence). This CDR3 has 14 residues. The V and J ends lost 2 bases and 3 bases, in that order; junction bases with no gene match: 1. Primers included in the PCR were 60 Vbeta and 13 Jbeta primers. Produced via immunoSEQ multiplex PCR; TCRdb's table is partial and in-frame only. The repertoire holds 90,000 to 120,000 clones, with around 78% as singletons. This record belongs to a study of cytomegalovirus exposure and HLA in healthy donors. The study, taken as a whole, reports: The authors later found TCR association rates varying by HLA locus, with DRB1 most and HLA-C fewest.

The clonotype was recovered from a man younger than 45 in good health and CMV-seronegative. The sequenced sample was PBMCs. The chain recombines TRBV19 with TRBJ1-2; 9 bases line up with TRBD1. The CDR3 nucleotides read TGTGCCAGTAGTATACGACAGGGGGACTATGGCTACACCTTC. Amino acid sequence: CASSIRQGDYGYTF. Full variable domain (rest looked up from reference TRBV19 and TRBJ1-2): DGGITQSPKYLFRKEGQNVTLSCEQNLNHDAMYWYRQDPGQGLRLIYYSQIVNDFQKGDIAEGYSVSREKKESFPLTVTSAQKNPTAFYLCASSIRQGDYGYTFGSGTRLTVV.